This TCR beta chain was sequenced during a study of tumor-infiltrating lymphocytes in localized non-small cell lung cancer. Produced via immunoSEQ multiplex PCR; TCRdb's table is partial and in-frame only. The sample records about 7,200 clones, 55% to 80% being singletons. V shed 4 bases and J 3 bases; nucleotides not matched to a gene: 5. The CDR3 extends over 15 amino acids. Germline CDR1 is SGHTA and CDR2 is FQGNSA. On this clone itself: Its cognate antigen is unknown.

Study results and limitations: Each assay used a separate piece of the same tissue.

The rearrangement uses TRBV7-2 and TRBJ2-7; 11 nucleotides agree with TRBD1. The sample was uninvolved lung tissue not adjacent to the tumor. This sequence originates from a human donor with non-small cell lung cancer. CDR3 nucleotide sequence: TGTGCCAGCAGCTACGGGACAGGGGGGAACTACGAGCAGTACTTC. Translation: CASSYGTGGNYEQYF.